Only one count was recorded for the clone carrying this TCR beta chain. No antigen is known for it. cDNA came from roughly 0.53 to 1 ug RNA primed by random hexamers. With immunoSEQ multiplex PCR, TCR beta CDR3 was amplified across 54 Vbeta and 13 Jbeta. TCRdb reprocessed the immunoSEQ multiplex PCR reads via MiXCR and lists one record per CDR3 protein. The table includes about 290,000 distinct CDR3 sequences, approximately 90% detected once. CD8+ and CD4+ T cells were negatively isolated; TEMRA cells were FACS-enriched. The data were taken from a study of CD8 T cells in Susac syndrome. Broader study findings: By the study's own acknowledgment, its TCR sequencing and HLA analysis included relatively few individuals.

The CDR3 consists of 16 residues. The V and J ends lost 3 bases and 1 base, in that order; junction bases with no gene match: 5. Germline V gives CDR1 SGHVS, CDR2 FNYEAQ. The chain carries TRBV7-6 and TRBJ2-7; 11 bases line up with TRBD2. Input material: CD8+ T cells from PBMCs. The origin of this receptor is a human donor with multiple sclerosis. CDR3: CASSFGLAGESYEQYF. In DNA, the CDR3 is TGTGCCAGCAGCTTTGGACTAGCGGGTGAATCCTACGAGCAGTACTTC.